The rows below give T cell receptor beta chains drawn from one sample of a study of cytomegalovirus exposure and HLA in healthy donors. Libraries were prepared by immunoSEQ multiplex PCR; TCRdb keeps only in-frame clonotypes and omits some of them. Among 70,000 to 85,000 clones, approximately 57% were seen once, and the ten largest hold less than 7.5%. Sequences were obtained from PBMCs. The receptor source for this set is a man aged 25-45 years in good health and CMV-seropositive. Each CDR3 is given with its conserved first and last residue. A D gene is named only where the DNA matches it firmly. Size is stated for part of the rows, as once, few or many counts, or as a class when the clone is expanded.

CAISTGAASTDTQYF | TGTGCCATCAGTACTGGGGCTGCTAGCACAGATACGCAGTATTTT | TRBJ2-3 | TRBV10-3 | . | . | 15
CASSDGLSNYGYIF | TGTGCCAGCAGTGATGGACTTTCTAACTATGGCTACATCTTC | TRBJ1-2 | TRBV2 | . | . | 14
CASSFKETSGGNEQFF | TGTGCCAGCAGCTTCAAAGAGACTAGCGGGGGAAATGAGCAGTTCTTC | TRBJ2-1 | TRBV7-9 | TRBD2 | few | 16
CASSNRDRGLHTIYF | TGTGCCAGCAGTAACCGGGACAGGGGCTTGCACACCATATATTTT | TRBJ1-3 | TRBV2 | TRBD1 | . | 15
CASSSPLGAGVEQFF | TGTGCCAGCAGTTCCCCCTTGGGGGCGGGAGTTGAGCAGTTCTTC | TRBJ2-1 | TRBV28 | . | . | 15
CASSLRTGTLDTEAFF | TGTGCCAGCAGCTTAAGGACAGGTACATTAGACACTGAAGCTTTCTTT | TRBJ1-1 | TRBV5-4 | TRBD1 | . | 16
CASRETSPLNYGYTF | TGTGCCAGCCGAGAGACTTCGCCACTAAACTATGGCTACACCTTC | TRBJ1-2 | TRBV6-5 | . | . | 15
CASSLFWRFSYNEQFF | TGTGCCAGCAGTTTATTCTGGCGGTTCTCCTACAATGAGCAGTTCTTC | TRBJ2-1 | TRBV27 | . | . | 16
CASSARDRVVYEQYF | TGTGCCAGCAGCGCGAGGGACAGGGTTGTTTACGAGCAGTACTTC | TRBJ2-7 | TRBV9 | TRBD1 | few | 15
CASSLRTGSDTQYF | TGTGCCAGCAGTTTACGGACAGGGTCGGATACGCAGTATTTT | TRBJ2-3 | TRBV28 | TRBD1 | . | 14
CASSSRQTLAKNIQYF | TGTGCCAGCAGTTCCAGACAGACCCTAGCCAAAAACATTCAGTACTTC | TRBJ2-4 | TRBV27 | . | . | 16
CASSLWRPSYEQYF | TGTGCCAGCAGTTTATGGAGGCCCTCCTACGAGCAGTACTTC | TRBJ2-7 | TRBV27 | . | once | 14
CASSSDSGPTAEQYF | TGTGCCAGCAGCTCCGACTCGGGTCCCACGGCCGAGCAGTACTTC | TRBJ2-7 | TRBV7-3 | . | . | 15
CASSQMRLDPFAGELFF | TGTGCCAGCAGCCAAATGAGACTAGACCCCTTCGCCGGGGAGCTGTTTTTT | TRBJ2-2 | TRBV14 | . | . | 17
CASSFGTGGGRTQYF | TGTGCCAGCAGTTTTGGGACGGGGGGGGGACGGACCCAGTACTTC | TRBJ2-5 | TRBV27 | TRBD2 | . | 15
CATRGGRYNEQFF | TGTGCCACCCGGGGAGGGAGATACAATGAGCAGTTCTTC | TRBJ2-1 | TRBV11-2 | TRBD2 | few | 13
CASSYLAGGGHEQYF | TGTGCCAGCAGCTACCTAGCGGGGGGTGGTCACGAGCAGTACTTC | TRBJ2-7 | TRBV5-6 | TRBD2 | once | 15
CASSLTDTTYEQYF | TGTGCCAGTAGTTTGACGGACACCACCTACGAGCAGTACTTC | TRBJ2-7 | TRBV19 | . | . | 14
CASSLVGQGSRGYTF | TGTGCCAGCAGCTTGGTAGGACAGGGTTCACGTGGCTACACCTTC | TRBJ1-2 | TRBV5-4 | TRBD1 | . | 15
CVRSLQGYSSYNEQFF | TGTGTCAGAAGCTTACAGGGGTATAGCTCCTACAATGAGCAGTTCTTC | TRBJ2-1 | TRBV7-5 | . | . | 16
CAIMASGETQYF | TGTGCCATCATGGCTAGCGGCGAGACGCAGTATTTT | TRBJ2-3 | TRBV10-3 | TRBD2 | . | 12
CASSQGTSGAYEQYF | TGCGCCAGCAGCCAGGGGACTAGCGGGGCATACGAGCAGTACTTC | TRBJ2-7 | TRBV5-1 | TRBD2 | . | 15
CASSLERTEISYEQYF | TGTGCCAGCAGCTTAGAACGGACAGAAATCTCCTACGAGCAGTACTTC | TRBJ2-7 | TRBV7-2 | . | . | 16
CAGTSTHRAPGYTF | TGTGCCGGCACCTCGACGCACAGGGCCCCTGGCTACACCTTC | TRBJ1-2 | TRBV6-5 | . | . | 14
CASSVYPGQAFSDYGYTF | TGTGCCAGCAGCGTCTATCCGGGACAGGCTTTTTCGGACTATGGCTACACCTTC | TRBJ1-2 | TRBV9 | TRBD1 | . | 18
CASSRTSGGSSYEQYF | TGTGCCAGCAGCCGGACTAGCGGGGGGAGCTCCTACGAGCAGTACTTC | TRBJ2-7 | TRBV5-4 | TRBD2 | . | 16
CASRFGRYGYTF | TGTGCCAGCAGGTTTGGCCGCTATGGCTACACCTTC | TRBJ1-2 | TRBV28 | . | few | 12
CASRNGGAYEQYF | TGTGCCAGCAGAAACGGGGGGGCCTACGAGCAGTACTTC | TRBJ2-7 | TRBV28 | TRBD2 | . | 13
CASSERGSTEAFF | TGTGCCAGCAGTGAAAGGGGTTCTACTGAAGCTTTCTTT | TRBJ1-1 | TRBV27 | . | once | 13
CASSPGGTQYF | TGTGCCAGCAGCCCGGGGGGTACGCAGTATTTT | TRBJ2-3 | TRBV7-2 | TRBD2 | few | 11
CASSTSRESSYEQYF | TGTGCCAGTAGTACGTCCCGCGAGAGCTCCTACGAGCAGTACTTC | TRBJ2-7 | TRBV19 | . | . | 15
CASSLASGGTDTQYF | TGTGCCAGCAGCTTAGCTAGCGGGGGCACAGATACGCAGTATTTT | TRBJ2-3 | TRBV11-2 | TRBD2 | . | 15
CASSQWRQTKETQYF | TGCGCCAGCAGTCAGTGGAGGCAGACGAAAGAGACCCAGTACTTC | TRBJ2-5 | TRBV23-1 | . | . | 15
CASSRDRSNSPLHF | TGTGCCAGCAGCCGGGACAGGAGTAATTCACCCCTCCACTTT | TRBJ1-6 | TRBV7-9 | TRBD1 | . | 14
CASSLGNGNTEAFF | TGTGCCAGCAGCTTAGGAAACGGTAACACTGAAGCTTTCTTT | TRBJ1-1 | TRBV7-6 | . | . | 14
CASSWGQGGYEQYF | TGTGCCAGCAGTTGGGGACAGGGAGGCTACGAGCAGTACTTC | TRBJ2-7 | TRBV6-5 | TRBD1 | . | 14
CASGTGNSYNSPLHF | TGTGCCAGCGGGACAGGGAACTCCTATAATTCACCCCTCCACTTT | TRBJ1-6 | TRBV28 | TRBD1 | . | 15
CASSTLDRSTDTQYF | TGTGCCAGTAGTACCCTGGACAGGAGCACAGATACGCAGTATTTT | TRBJ2-3 | TRBV19 | TRBD1 | . | 15